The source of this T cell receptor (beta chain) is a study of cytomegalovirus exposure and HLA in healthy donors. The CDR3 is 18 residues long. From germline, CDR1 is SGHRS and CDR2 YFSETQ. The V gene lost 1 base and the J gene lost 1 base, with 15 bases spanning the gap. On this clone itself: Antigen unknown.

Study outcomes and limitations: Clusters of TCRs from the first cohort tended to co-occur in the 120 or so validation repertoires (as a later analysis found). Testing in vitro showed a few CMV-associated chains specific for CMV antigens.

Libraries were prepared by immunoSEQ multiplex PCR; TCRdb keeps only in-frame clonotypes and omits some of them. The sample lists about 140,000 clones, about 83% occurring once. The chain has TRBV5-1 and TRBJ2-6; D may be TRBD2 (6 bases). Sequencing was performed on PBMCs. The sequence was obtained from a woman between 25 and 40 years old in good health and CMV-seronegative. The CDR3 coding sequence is TGCGCCAGCAGCTTGACCGGGGTCCGGGAGTCTGGGGCCAACGTCCTGACTTTC. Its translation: CASSLTGVRESGANVLTF. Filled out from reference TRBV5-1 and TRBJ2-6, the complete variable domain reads KAGVTQTPRYLIKTRGQQVTLSCSPISGHRSVSWYQQTPGQGLQFLFEYFSETQRNKGNFPGRFSGRQFSNSRSEMNVSTLELGDSALYLCASSLTGVRESGANVLTFGAGSRLTVL.